This TCR beta chain was profiled in a study of glioma-infiltrating T cells. Germline CDR1 reads SGHTA; CDR2 reads FQGNSA. Trimming took off 2 bases at V and 0 bases at J, with 14 bases between the two ends. The CDR3 has 16 amino acids. Using RNA template, CDR3s of TCR alpha and beta were amplified with iRepertoire arm-PCR. TCRdb reprocessed the multiplex PCR reads with MiXCR, giving one entry per CDR3 protein. The sample comprises 150,000 to 200,000 distinct CDR3 sequences, about 40% of which are singletons, and roughly 5.2% rests with the top ten. The receptor was derived from a human donor with low-grade glioma or glioblastoma, undergoing nonglioma brain surgery, or in good health (not recorded which). The rearrangement uses TRBV7-2 and TRBJ2-7, with D hard to call. The material sequenced was glioma tissue, nonneoplastic brain tissue, or PBMCs (not recorded which). This CDR3 reads CASSLLRRASSYEQYF. The CDR3 region has the DNA TGTGCCAGCAGCTTATTAAGAAGGGCGAGCTCCTACGAGCAGTACTTC.